One T cell receptor beta chain is described in this entry. The target antigen is unknown. The sample belongs to a study of vaccination and CD4 T cells after COVID-19. Study-wide context: Overlapping spike peptides served as the stimulus for the cells. These peptides came from SARS-CoV-2 and from the common cold coronaviruses HCoV-NL63, HCoV-OC43 and HCoV-229E.

The CDR3 length is 13 residues. Germline CDR1 is GTSNPN and CDR2 is SVGIG (reference sequence). After removal of 2 bases from V and 5 bases from J, the junction contained 4 bases not matched to a gene. The study, taken as a whole, reports: The rise in median SARS-CoV-2-reactive clonotypes, from roughly 22 to 38, was not significant. Researchers report that 304 of 307 vaccine-specific clones in convalescent patients proved spike mono-reactive.

Treatment described: roughly 10-day PBMC culture with coronavirus spike peptide pools or control peptides (ViraFEST assay). ViraFEST grew antigen-specific T cells using peptide pools, then sequenced TCRs. The Oncomine TCR Beta short-read assay generated sequence data from the DNA of cultured CD4+ T cells. TCRdb independently ran MiXCR on the PCR reads; one entry per CDR3 protein. This table has some 21,000 distinct CDR3 sequences, 50% appearing once. The chain links TRBV30 to TRBJ2-5; 8 positions match TRBD2. Sequencing used CD4+ T cells from blood, cultured in vitro. This clonotype originated in a human donor who had recovered from COVID-19. The CDR3 reads CAWSLAGMETQYF. CDR3 DNA: TGTGCCTGGAGTTTAGCGGGAATGGAGACCCAGTACTTC.